This T cell receptor (beta chain) was retrieved from a study of graft-versus-host responses after intestinal transplantation. Looking at the study overall: Transplantation in recipients was multivisceral, liver-intestinal, or isolated intestinal. The recipients all started with anti-thymocyte globulin induction and then took tacrolimus and steroids for 3 to 4 years. General observations from the study: Graft-donor T cell macrochimerism coincided with high graft-versus-host to host-versus-graft clonal ratios in allografts. Recipient marrow showed GvH clones, some seen first in ileum or blood.

CDR3 size: 16 residues. The ends were cut back, 2 bases at V and 3 bases at J, with 16 bases in the middle. Per the germline V gene, CDR1 is MDHEN and CDR2 is SYDVKM. Concerning this clone itself: Antigen unknown.

Sequenced by immunoSEQ multiplex PCR; TCRdb stores in-frame clones only, minus some. The profile shows about 130,000 clones, over 90% of them singletons. This specimen consisted of unstimulated CD4+ T cells sorted from spleen or lymph node cells, obtained before intestinal transplant. The receptor comes from a human donor who received an intestinal transplant. The V call is TRBV28, the J call TRBJ1-1; no definite D call. The CDR3 loop is CASSLALSGEDTEAFF. CDR3 in DNA: TGTGCCAGCAGTTTAGCCCTCTCGGGTGAGGACACTGAAGCTTTCTTT.